The T cell receptor beta chain described here comes from a study of cytomegalovirus exposure and HLA in healthy donors (dated by TCRdb to the late 2010s). For context, the study as a whole: According to an earlier analysis of a few hundred of the donors, about 179 million T cells yielded roughly 110 million unique TCR beta sequences and 276 Gb of sequence data. The study aimed to test whether signatures of past pathogen exposure could be identified by cataloging public T cell receptors. A separate validation cohort of some 130 different subjects was used in addition to the roughly 700-subject first cohort. A later genetic analysis took genome-wide SNP genotypes for about 55% of the roughly 700 donors and used that subset as a discovery cohort. An early release that covered fewer than 800 HLA-typed donors contained approximately 300 gigabases of sequencing data and tens of millions of unique TCR sequences. The number of typed donors differed by locus: 629-630 for A, B, C, DRB1 and DQB1; approximately 520 for DQA1; about 600 for DPA1; and roughly 450 for DPB1. Among some 410 genotyped donors of the cohort, an average of around 220,000 unique TCR beta nucleotide sequences was sequenced per donor, of which 15% to 20% were non-productive. In an earlier analysis of a few hundred of the donors, high-throughput TCR beta sequencing was used to judge whether each TCR beta V gene segment behaved as functional or pseudogenic. The T cell repertoires of about 700 subjects were profiled by immunosequencing and related to cytomegalovirus serostatus. In a later analysis, previously published TCR beta repertoires from 666 donors were re-analyzed and high-resolution HLA genotyping was added so that TCR occurrence patterns could be studied. A few DR-DQ haplotypes were treated as single units for association and clustering because of strong linkage in the cohort. Rather than using new phenotypic data, the later analysis identified candidate immune exposures from TCR beta sequences and from how often those sequences occurred across donors. High-throughput TCR immunosequencing, statistical association of individual TCRs with disease status, and machine learning were combined to predict cytomegalovirus infection status. All discovery cohort repertoires had been generated using a single sequencing platform. Of the 398 genotyped donors, less than 85% were placed in the genetic ancestry cluster associated with self-reported Caucasian donors. HLA typing covered class I and class II loci at four-digit resolution. Alongside the repertoire data, information on donor age, sex, ethnicity and CMV serostatus was compiled. On the study overall, not on this receptor specifically: Because counts were too low, roughly 16 rarely observed V segments, including chromosome 9 orphons, were excluded from the earlier analysis of roughly 580 of the donors. In a later analysis, the rate of TCR association differed among HLA loci, with DRB1 alleles having the most associated TCRs and HLA-C alleles having the fewest. An association between a missense DCLRE1C variant and V-gene and J-gene trimming of TCR beta chains was found in a later genetic analysis and replicated in an independent cohort. While some public TCRs were present in many individuals, most TCR sequences turned up only very rarely across donors. Broadly in line with IMGT annotations, most TCR beta V segments showed up in productive rearrangements about 90% or about 30% of the time in an earlier analysis of approximately 640 of the donors. A further reported finding was that TCR beta sequences accurately predicted the HLA-A and HLA-B alleles for most subjects in the first cohort. Some IMGT-functional V segments, including TRBV6-2 and TRBV6-3, could not be distinguished by the 87-base-pair reads and were therefore excluded. In a later analysis, HLA-associated TCR beta chains showed more clonal expansion and lower generation probabilities than non-associated chains that were equally common. In the study, 164 TCR beta chains were listed as associated with cytomegalovirus. A later analysis found that most CMV-associated TCR beta chains appeared HLA-restricted, with HLA associations seemingly driven largely by CMV exposure. Compared with the 666-donor mean, donors in an Asian-associated ancestry cluster had fewer N-insertions in productive TCRs, according to a later genetic analysis. A few of the identified cytomegalovirus-associated TCR beta chains were confirmed in vitro to be specific for cytomegalovirus antigens. According to the authors, the approach could potentially be generalized to other disease states and immunological phenotypes. A cluster of highly shared sequence variants was judged likely to be a technical artifact of the sequencing pipeline. Presence/absence analyses assumed roughly uniform sequencing depth across donors, an assumption that may not hold. Correlated functional status among segregating V segments might reflect linkage disequilibrium, but an unknown experimental factor could not be ruled out. CMV serostatus was the only immune exposure information available for the cohort. The classifier was reported to diagnose cytomegalovirus status with high specificity and sensitivity in both the original and validation cohorts. At a false discovery rate of 0.05, a later analysis linked about 16,000 TCR beta sequences to specific HLA alleles. Strong co-occurrence of HLA alleles, especially DR and DQ, made assigning TCR associations to individual alleles difficult. A later analysis reported that several top co-occurrence clusters appeared linked to parvovirus B19, influenza, CMV and Epstein-Barr virus. This cohort had only TCR beta chains sequenced, and the lack of alpha or paired-chain data limited which features could be detected. Because HLA typing was unavailable for some donors at each locus, only the typed subset was used in association tests.

Reading from cysteine to phenylalanine, the CDR3 counts 14 amino acids. Here the CDR3 DNA is all that survives: 42 bases in frame from base 1. At the junction V is shortened by 2 bases and J by 4 bases; bases outside the gene matches: 2. In the germline V gene, CDR1 corresponds to SGHAT and CDR2 to FQNNGV. Remarks on this clone: Its antigen is currently not known. Per-base quality was not reported, and no clone a single base away is much larger than it.

The cohort comprised around 690 healthy bone marrow donors. At the time of sampling, every cohort member was nominally healthy, though immune exposures that went unrecorded were likely present. The donor was CMV seronegative and belonged to the group of 380 or so seronegative cohort members. A peripheral blood sample was provided by each donor, and peripheral blood mononuclear cells were used for TCR beta sequencing. Genomic DNA was extracted from the blood cell samples with the Qiagen DNeasy Blood Extraction Kit. The library was made by the immunoSEQ multiplex PCR assay. For the multiplex PCR, a mixture combining 60 forward primers for TCR Vbeta segments and 13 reverse primers for TCR Jbeta segments was used. The CDR3 region of rearranged TCR beta genes was amplified from genomic DNA with a multiplex PCR assay. The Illumina HiSeq System was used to sequence the amplified TCR beta libraries as 87-base-pair reads. As for the authors' bioinformatics: Across the 666 repertoires, a later analysis counted some 81 million unique TCR beta chains, roughly 11 million of which were shared by at least two donors. To remove PCR and sequencing errors, raw reads were error-corrected and collapsed into unique sequences using a nearest-neighbor algorithm that merged closely related sequences. CDR3 sequences were aligned to IMGT reference sequences to assign V, D and J gene segments. For a sequence to be retained, a match of at least six nucleotides to both a V gene segment and a J gene segment was required. A rearrangement counted as productive if the CDR3 had no stop codons and remained in frame with V and J, and every other rearrangement counted as non-productive. CDR3 was defined according to IMGT convention as the region running from the second conserved V-encoded cysteine to the conserved J-encoded phenylalanine. The earlier analysis of some 580 of the donors excluded any sequence lacking an unambiguous match to a single V gene segment. In an earlier analysis of a few hundred of the donors, V segments were called functional above 56.7% productive rearrangements and were called segregating when the between-donor standard deviation exceeded 5%. A statistical classification framework was built to diagnose cytomegalovirus status from the catalog of TCR beta chain sequences. In a later analysis, V and J genes were assigned by comparing TCR nucleotide sequences against IMGT/GENE-DB human TR gene sequences. A later analysis assigned CDR3 sequences and most-parsimonious VDJ recombination scenarios with the TCRdist pipeline. In a later analysis, each TCR beta chain was defined by its CDR3 amino acid sequence together with its V-gene family, and reads lacking a unique V-gene family were excluded. As a way to deal with suspected cross-contamination and a sequencing artifact, a later analysis dropped over 550 nucleotide sequences that were highly shared and had low generation probability. In a later analysis, a clonal expansion index was calculated for each public chain from normalized within-repertoire ranks of inferred template counts. In a later analysis, generation probabilities were computed with a VDJ recombination model fitted to out-of-frame rearrangements, and the resulting probabilities were checked against IGoR. A later analysis scored TCR-TCR, TCR-HLA and TCR-CMV co-occurrence with hypergeometric tests, applying a repertoire-size bias correction to TCR pairs. To estimate false discovery rates, a later analysis permuted the HLA or CMV assignments 20 times. In a later analysis, co-occurring TCRs were grouped using DBSCAN, with TCRdist sequence similarity added in when clustering inside HLA-allele-positive subsets. Co-occurrence clustering excluded repertoires with fewer than 30,000 or more than 120,000 public chains, plus five with anomalous nucleotide sharing. TCRdb mirrors the immuneACCESS table, restricted to in-frame sequences. Some clones are absent from its copies; in checked studies, under half trace to an unresolved V gene, and the reason for the others is unknown. V and J calls and clone size come straight from that table; D and trimming were deduced from the DNA. Present in this sample are 110,000 or so clones, about four fifths of which were seen just once. Around 2.3% of the sample is taken by the ten largest.

The V and J genes are TRBV11-2 and TRBJ1-1, with 9 junctional bases fitting TRBD1. This sequence originates from a woman younger than 35 in good health and CMV-seronegative. The source material was PBMCs. At the DNA level, the sequence is TGTGCCAGCAGCTTAAGGGACAGGGTCACTGAAGCTTTCTTT. Translated, this gives CASSLRDRVTEAFF.